This is a list of T cell receptor beta chains from one sample in a study of fetal regulatory T cell absence and autoimmunity. Data came from immunoSEQ multiplex PCR; TCRdb stores just in-frame clones and leaves some out. This sample has more than 90,000 clones, with approximately 79% found just once. The specimen sequenced was pancreas tissue. All receptors come from a male donor with IPEX syndrome. Each CDR3 is given with its conserved first and last residue. D genes are given only for firm matches. Rows give clone size only sometimes, using once, few, many, or a class for an expanded clone.

D gene: NA; V gene: TRBV6-5; J gene: TRBJ2-7; clone size: few; CDR3 DNA: TGTGCCAGCACCCGCCAGGGACGAGGAGGAGAGCAGTACTTC; CDR3 protein: CASTRQGRGGEQYF
D gene: NA; V gene: TRBV10-2; J gene: TRBJ1-1; clone size: few; CDR3 DNA: TGCGCCAGCGTCGACAAGGCTGAAGCTTTCTTT; CDR3 protein: CASVDKAEAFF
D gene: TRBD2; V gene: TRBV7-2; J gene: TRBJ2-7; clone size: NA; CDR3 DNA: TGTGCCAGCAGCTTAATTCGTCTAGCGGGGGGGCGAGCCTACGAGCAGTACTTC; CDR3 protein: CASSLIRLAGGRAYEQYF
D gene: NA; V gene: TRBV6-6; J gene: TRBJ2-5; clone size: once; CDR3 DNA: TGTGCCAGCAGTTACTGGGCGGGGTACCAAGAGACCCAGTACTTC; CDR3 protein: CASSYWAGYQETQYF
D gene: NA; V gene: TRBV6-1; J gene: TRBJ1-1; clone size: NA; CDR3 DNA: TGTGCCAGCAGTGAAGCGACGGGCCTGAACACTGAAGCTTTCTTT; CDR3 protein: CASSEATGLNTEAFF
D gene: NA; V gene: TRBV29-1; J gene: TRBJ2-1; clone size: NA; CDR3 DNA: TGCAGCGTTCGAATCGACGGGAGTAGGGGGGAGCAGTTCTTC; CDR3 protein: CSVRIDGSRGEQFF
D gene: NA; V gene: TRBV15; J gene: TRBJ1-2; clone size: NA; CDR3 DNA: TGTGCCACCAGCAGCGTAAGGGTCAATGGCTACACCTTC; CDR3 protein: CATSSVRVNGYTF
D gene: TRBD1; V gene: TRBV29-1; J gene: TRBJ2-2; clone size: NA; CDR3 DNA: TGCAGCGTTGAAGACAGGGGGCGACTAGCGAACACCGGGGAGCTGTTTTTT; CDR3 protein: CSVEDRGRLANTGELFF
D gene: NA; V gene: TRBV15; J gene: TRBJ1-4; clone size: NA; CDR3 DNA: TGTGCCACCAGCAGAGCCGGGGGCCCAAATGAAAAACTGTTTTTT; CDR3 protein: CATSRAGGPNEKLFF
D gene: TRBD2; V gene: TRBV29-1; J gene: TRBJ2-5; clone size: NA; CDR3 DNA: TGCAGCGCCTCGGGGACTAGCGGGGCCCAAGAGACCCAGTACTTC; CDR3 protein: CSASGTSGAQETQYF
D gene: TRBD2; V gene: TRBV2; J gene: TRBJ2-5; clone size: NA; CDR3 DNA: TGTGCCAGCAGTGAAGAAATGCTAGCGGGGCCCCAAGAGACCCAGTACTTC; CDR3 protein: CASSEEMLAGPQETQYF
D gene: NA; V gene: TRBV7-6; J gene: TRBJ2-3; clone size: NA; CDR3 DNA: TGTGCCAGCAGCCGAACCCCCGGGGGCGCCGATACGCAGTATTTT; CDR3 protein: CASSRTPGGADTQYF
D gene: NA; V gene: TRBV7-9; J gene: TRBJ1-4; clone size: NA; CDR3 DNA: TGTGCCAGCAGCTTTCGGTCTCCTAATGAAAAACTGTTTTTT; CDR3 protein: CASSFRSPNEKLFF
D gene: TRBD2; V gene: TRBV7-2; J gene: TRBJ2-3; clone size: NA; CDR3 DNA: TGTGCCAGCAGCTTACTAGCGGGGGCTATCACAGATACGCAGTATTTT; CDR3 protein: CASSLLAGAITDTQYF
D gene: TRBD2; V gene: TRBV11-2; J gene: TRBJ2-1; clone size: NA; CDR3 DNA: TGTGCCAGCAGCTTAGCACTAGCGGTCCTCTACAATGAGCAGTTCTTC; CDR3 protein: CASSLALAVLYNEQFF
D gene: TRBD1; V gene: TRBV9; J gene: TRBJ1-2; clone size: NA; CDR3 DNA: TGTGCCAGCAGCGGGACAGGGGATGGCTACACCTTC; CDR3 protein: CASSGTGDGYTF
D gene: TRBD1; V gene: TRBV7-6; J gene: TRBJ2-3; clone size: once; CDR3 DNA: TGTGCCAGCAGCTTTCAGGGGGCGGAACGATATACGCAGTATTTT; CDR3 protein: CASSFQGAERYTQYF
D gene: NA; V gene: TRBV29-1; J gene: TRBJ1-2; clone size: NA; CDR3 DNA: TGCAGCGCTGGACACCGGCCAAGAGGCTACACCTTC; CDR3 protein: CSAGHRPRGYTF
D gene: NA; V gene: TRBV15; J gene: TRBJ2-7; clone size: NA; CDR3 DNA: TGTGCCACCAGCCCCGCTCTCCACGGCTCCTACGAGCAGTACTTC; CDR3 protein: CATSPALHGSYEQYF
D gene: NA; V gene: TRBV5-6; J gene: TRBJ2-7; clone size: few; CDR3 DNA: TGTGCCAGCAGCTTGGCTTCCTACGAGCAGTACTTC; CDR3 protein: CASSLASYEQYF
D gene: TRBD1; V gene: TRBV6-4; J gene: TRBJ1-1; clone size: few; CDR3 DNA: TGTGCCAGCAGTGACAAGGGACAGGGCGGCACTGAAGCTTTCTTT; CDR3 protein: CASSDKGQGGTEAFF
D gene: NA; V gene: TRBV30; J gene: TRBJ1-4; clone size: NA; CDR3 DNA: TGTGCCTGGAGCGCTCCCGTGGGCCAAACTAATGAAAAACTGTTTTTT; CDR3 protein: CAWSAPVGQTNEKLFF
D gene: NA; V gene: TRBV9; J gene: TRBJ1-3; clone size: NA; CDR3 DNA: TGTGCCAGCAGCGTAGGGGGAAACACCATATATTTT; CDR3 protein: CASSVGGNTIYF
D gene: NA; V gene: TRBV7-9; J gene: TRBJ2-7; clone size: NA; CDR3 DNA: TGTGCCAGCAGCCGCGCCCACGAGCAGTACTTC; CDR3 protein: CASSRAHEQYF
D gene: TRBD1; V gene: TRBV27; J gene: TRBJ2-1; clone size: few; CDR3 DNA: TGTGCCAGCAGTCGGGACAGGGGGGGCTACAATGAGCAGTTCTTC; CDR3 protein: CASSRDRGGYNEQFF
D gene: NA; V gene: TRBV5-4; J gene: TRBJ2-7; clone size: few; CDR3 DNA: TGTGCCAGCAGCTTGGGGGGCGAGCAGTACTTC; CDR3 protein: CASSLGGEQYF
D gene: NA; V gene: TRBV7-2; J gene: TRBJ2-7; clone size: NA; CDR3 DNA: TGTGCCAGCGCGCGAGGGGCCAGCTCCTACGAGCAGTACTTC; CDR3 protein: CASARGASSYEQYF
D gene: NA; V gene: TRBV6-7; J gene: TRBJ2-1; clone size: few; CDR3 DNA: TGTGCCGGCCGGGCGGACCACAATGAGCAGTTCTTC; CDR3 protein: CAGRADHNEQFF
D gene: NA; V gene: TRBV7-9; J gene: TRBJ1-1; clone size: NA; CDR3 DNA: TGTGCCAGCAGCTTATCCCCAATGAACACTGAAGCTTTCTTT; CDR3 protein: CASSLSPMNTEAFF
D gene: NA; V gene: TRBV11-3; J gene: TRBJ2-5; clone size: NA; CDR3 DNA: TGTGCCAGCAGCTTTAGCAGGGATCAAGAGACCCAGTACTTC; CDR3 protein: CASSFSRDQETQYF
D gene: NA; V gene: TRBV6-1; J gene: TRBJ2-3; clone size: NA; CDR3 DNA: TGTGCCAGCAGTGAAAGGAGACTAGAAATCACAGATACGCAGTATTTT; CDR3 protein: CASSERRLEITDTQYF
D gene: NA; V gene: TRBV5-1; J gene: TRBJ2-1; clone size: once; CDR3 DNA: TGCGCCAGCTCCCTTAGTCCCCCTTACAATGAGCAGTTCTTC; CDR3 protein: CASSLSPPYNEQFF
D gene: TRBD2; V gene: TRBV11-3; J gene: TRBJ2-1; clone size: NA; CDR3 DNA: TGTGCCAGCAGCTTAGGTGGCGGGGGGGCCTACAATGAGCAGTTCTTC; CDR3 protein: CASSLGGGGAYNEQFF
D gene: NA; V gene: TRBV29-1; J gene: TRBJ1-6; clone size: NA; CDR3 DNA: TGCAGCGTTACCGTAGGGGCGGGCTATAATTCACCCCTCCACTTT; CDR3 protein: CSVTVGAGYNSPLHF
D gene: TRBD1; V gene: TRBV7-9; J gene: TRBJ1-5; clone size: NA; CDR3 DNA: TGTGCCAGCAGCCCCCGGGACAGGGGAGGACTGAGCAATCAGCCCCAGCATTTT; CDR3 protein: CASSPRDRGGLSNQPQHF
D gene: NA; V gene: TRBV11-3; J gene: TRBJ2-2; clone size: NA; CDR3 DNA: TGTGCCAGCAGCTTGGAAGACCTCAACACCGGGGAGCTGTTTTTT; CDR3 protein: CASSLEDLNTGELFF
D gene: NA; V gene: TRBV11-3; J gene: TRBJ1-1; clone size: NA; CDR3 DNA: TGTGCCAGCAGCTTAAGGGTTCCTACTGAAGCTTTCTTT; CDR3 protein: CASSLRVPTEAFF
D gene: TRBD2; V gene: TRBV4-2; J gene: TRBJ2-3; clone size: NA; CDR3 DNA: TGTGCCAGCAGCCAAGAACGTAGCGGGACAGATACGCAGTATTTT; CDR3 protein: CASSQERSGTDTQYF
D gene: TRBD2; V gene: TRBV10-3; J gene: TRBJ2-3; clone size: NA; CDR3 DNA: TGTGCCATCAGCGGACTAGCGGGGGGGTGGATGACGCAGTATTTT; CDR3 protein: CAISGLAGGWMTQYF
D gene: NA; V gene: TRBV7-9; J gene: TRBJ1-1; clone size: NA; CDR3 DNA: TGTGCCAGCAGCCGAGGGAGATTTGGGACTGAAGCTTTCTTT; CDR3 protein: CASSRGRFGTEAFF
D gene: NA; V gene: TRBV6-5; J gene: TRBJ1-2; clone size: once; CDR3 DNA: TGTGCCAGCTCGTCCGGGGACTACACCTTC; CDR3 protein: CASSSGDYTF
D gene: TRBD1; V gene: TRBV11-3; J gene: TRBJ2-3; clone size: NA; CDR3 DNA: TGTGCCAGCAGCTCGGGGACAGGGGGCACAGATACGCAGTATTTT; CDR3 protein: CASSSGTGGTDTQYF
D gene: NA; V gene: TRBV15; J gene: TRBJ2-1; clone size: NA; CDR3 DNA: TGTGCCACCAGCAGAGAAGAGGGCGCTGAGCAGTTCTTC; CDR3 protein: CATSREEGAEQFF
D gene: TRBD1; V gene: TRBV10-3; J gene: TRBJ1-2; clone size: few; CDR3 DNA: TGTGCCATCAGTGGGACAGGGGGAAATGGCTACACCTTC; CDR3 protein: CAISGTGGNGYTF
D gene: NA; V gene: TRBV14; J gene: TRBJ2-5; clone size: NA; CDR3 DNA: TGTGCCAGCGCTGGAGGGGTTAAGAGGACCCAGTACTTC; CDR3 protein: CASAGGVKRTQYF
D gene: NA; V gene: TRBV6-5; J gene: TRBJ2-7; clone size: NA; CDR3 DNA: TGTGCCAGCAGTTACCCCCCCCTCTACGAGCAGTACTTC; CDR3 protein: CASSYPPLYEQYF
D gene: NA; V gene: TRBV14; J gene: TRBJ1-2; clone size: NA; CDR3 DNA: TGTGCCAGCAGCCCGCACAGGGACGGCTACACCTTC; CDR3 protein: CASSPHRDGYTF
D gene: NA; V gene: TRBV7-6; J gene: TRBJ1-1; clone size: NA; CDR3 DNA: TGTGCCAGCAGCTTATCAATGGGGGCAGGGACCTTGAACACTGAAGCTTTCTTT; CDR3 protein: CASSLSMGAGTLNTEAFF
D gene: TRBD1; V gene: TRBV30; J gene: TRBJ1-4; clone size: NA; CDR3 DNA: TGTGCCTGGTACCCGGGACAGGGAAATGAAAAACTGTTTTTT; CDR3 protein: CAWYPGQGNEKLFF
D gene: NA; V gene: TRBV11-2; J gene: TRBJ2-2; clone size: few; CDR3 DNA: TGTGCCAGCAGCTTAGGTTTAGTCCAGCCGAACACCGGGGAGCTGTTTTTT; CDR3 protein: CASSLGLVQPNTGELFF
D gene: TRBD1; V gene: TRBV27; J gene: TRBJ1-5; clone size: NA; CDR3 DNA: TGTGCCAGCAGTCTCAGGGGGCCGGGCCAGCCCCAGCATTTT; CDR3 protein: CASSLRGPGQPQHF
D gene: TRBD2; V gene: TRBV5-6; J gene: TRBJ2-3; clone size: NA; CDR3 DNA: TGTGCCAGCAGCTTCGGGACTAGCGGGAGCACAGATACGCAGTATTTT; CDR3 protein: CASSFGTSGSTDTQYF
D gene: NA; V gene: TRBV5-1; J gene: TRBJ2-2; clone size: NA; CDR3 DNA: TGCGCCAGCAGCTTGGGTATATTGACCGGGGAGCTGTTTTTT; CDR3 protein: CASSLGILTGELFF
D gene: NA; V gene: TRBV6-5; J gene: TRBJ1-5; clone size: few; CDR3 DNA: TGTGCCAGCAGCTTCGGGCCTTATTCAAATCAGCCCCAGCATTTT; CDR3 protein: CASSFGPYSNQPQHF
D gene: NA; V gene: TRBV15; J gene: TRBJ1-1; clone size: NA; CDR3 DNA: TGTGCCACCAGCAAGATGGACAGGAACACTGAAGCTTTCTTT; CDR3 protein: CATSKMDRNTEAFF